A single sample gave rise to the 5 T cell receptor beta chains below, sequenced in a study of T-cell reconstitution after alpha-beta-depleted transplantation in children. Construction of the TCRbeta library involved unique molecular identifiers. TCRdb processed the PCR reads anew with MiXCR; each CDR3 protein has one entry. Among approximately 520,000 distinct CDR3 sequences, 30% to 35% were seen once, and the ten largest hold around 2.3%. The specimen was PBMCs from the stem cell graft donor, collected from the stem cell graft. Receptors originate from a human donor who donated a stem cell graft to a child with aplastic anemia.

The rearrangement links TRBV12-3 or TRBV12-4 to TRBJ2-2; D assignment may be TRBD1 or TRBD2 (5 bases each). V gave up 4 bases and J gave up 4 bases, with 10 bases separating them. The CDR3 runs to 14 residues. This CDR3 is CASSSAGSTGELFF. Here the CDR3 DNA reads TGTGCCAGCAGTTCCGCAGGGAGCACCGGGGAGCTGTTTTTT.

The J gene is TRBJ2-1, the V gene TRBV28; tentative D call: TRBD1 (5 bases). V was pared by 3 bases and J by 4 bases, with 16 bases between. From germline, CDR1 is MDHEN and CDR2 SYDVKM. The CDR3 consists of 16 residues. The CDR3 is CASSFSSQGTYNEQFF. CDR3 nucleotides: TGTGCCAGCAGTTTTTCGTCCCAGGGAACGTACAATGAGCAGTTCTTC.

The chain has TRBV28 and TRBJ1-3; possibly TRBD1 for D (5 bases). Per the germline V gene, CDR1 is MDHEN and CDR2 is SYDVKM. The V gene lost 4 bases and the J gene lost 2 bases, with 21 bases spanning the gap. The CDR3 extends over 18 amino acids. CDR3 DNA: TGTGCCAGCAGTTCTATGGACGGTGGGACCCGGCCTGGAAACACCATATATTTT. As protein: CASSSMDGGTRPGNTIYF.

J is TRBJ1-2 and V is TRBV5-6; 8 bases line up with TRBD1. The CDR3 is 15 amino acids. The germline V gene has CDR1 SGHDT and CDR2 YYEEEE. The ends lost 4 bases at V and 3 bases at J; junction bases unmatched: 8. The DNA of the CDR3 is TGTGCCAGCAGCCCCTCGGACAGGGTCGACTATGGCTACACCTTC. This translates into CASSPSDRVDYGYTF. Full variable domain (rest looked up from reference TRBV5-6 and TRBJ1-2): DAGVTQSPTHLIKTRGQQVTLRCSPKSGHDTVSWYQQALGQGPQFIFQYYEEEERQRGNFPDRFSGHQFPNYSSELNVNALLLGDSALYLCASSPSDRVDYGYTFGSGTRLTVV.

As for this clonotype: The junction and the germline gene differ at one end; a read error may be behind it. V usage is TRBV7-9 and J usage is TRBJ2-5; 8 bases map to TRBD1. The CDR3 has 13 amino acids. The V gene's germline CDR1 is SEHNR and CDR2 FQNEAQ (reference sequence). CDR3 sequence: CAGRGRWEETQYF. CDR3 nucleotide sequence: TGTGCCGGCAGGGGGCGTTGGGAAGAGACCCAGTACTTC.